The clone carrying this T cell receptor (beta chain) was seen ten or more times. Its antigen is currently unknown. The sample originates from a study of neurological immune-mediated disorders. The cDNA came from 5'RACE with 10-nucleotide random UMIs. TCRdb re-analysed the 5' RACE reads in MiXCR, keeping a single row per CDR3 protein. The sample lists about 24,000 distinct CDR3 sequences; 13% were seen once. The CDR3 contains 12 residues. Trimming pared 4 bases from V and 2 bases from J, leaving 5 bases between. Study observations and caveats: The greatest TCR clonal expansion occurred in HTLV-1-associated myelopathy and the least in multiple sclerosis, which fell below healthy controls.

The chain carries TRBV12-3 or TRBV12-4 and TRBJ1-2; no reliable D call. Source material: PBMCs. The sequence was obtained from a woman between 40 and 50 years old with HTLV-1-associated myelopathy (HAM/TSP). CDR3 protein: CASSYRNYGYTF. The CDR3 DNA reads as TGTGCCAGCAGTTATCGGAACTATGGCTACACCTTC.